The 16 T cell receptor beta chains below all came from one sample that was sequenced in a study of blood T cell repertoires in COVID-19 (dated by TCRdb to 2018 to 2020). The receptor library was made with the immunoSEQ multiplex PCR assay. TCRdb carries this immuneACCESS record with in-frame sequences only. Its versions omit some clonotypes, under half of them owing to an unresolved V gene in the studies checked, with the rest unexplained. Present in this sample are about 16,000 clones, approximately 90% of which were seen just once. Roughly 4% of the sample rests with the top ten. What was sequenced was peripheral blood. The receptors derive from a man between 60 and 70 years old with active COVID-19.

V gene TRBV19 combines with J gene TRBJ1-1; D may be TRBD1 (6 bases). The V end lost 5 bases, the J end lost 11 bases, and 15 bases lay between the germline ends. The CDR3 has 12 amino acids. Germline CDR1 is LNHDA and CDR2 is SQIVND (reference sequence). CDR3 sequence reads: CASSAQRDIAFF. The CDR3 coding sequence is TGTGCCAGTAGTGCCCAGCGGGACATCGCTTTCTTT. Looking up the rest from reference TRBV19 and TRBJ1-1 gives the full variable domain: DGGITQSPKYLFRKEGQNVTLSCEQNLNHDAMYWYRQDPGQGLRLIYYSQIVNDFQKGDIAEGYSVSREKKESFPLTVTSAQKNPTAFYLCASSAQRDIAFFGQGTRLTVV.

The V and J genes are TRBV18 and TRBJ2-3; D might be TRBD2 (5 bases). V dropped 4 bases and J dropped 5 bases, with 7 bases sitting between them. Germline assignment: CDR1 KGHSH and CDR2 LQKENI. The CDR3 runs 12 residues. The CDR3 region is CASSLRGDTQYF. As DNA, the CDR3 is TGTGCCAGCTCACTCCGGGGAGATACGCAGTATTTT.

The chain is built from TRBV18 and TRBJ1-1; D is perhaps TRBD1 (5 bases). V lost 6 bases, J lost 0 bases, and 11 bases lay in between. Per the germline V gene, CDR1 is KGHSH and CDR2 is LQKENI. The CDR3 extends over 14 amino acids. CDR3 residues: CASSNGGLNTEAFF. The CDR3 nucleotides read TGTGCCAGCTCCAACGGGGGACTGAACACTGAAGCTTTCTTT.

V is TRBV11-2 and J is TRBJ1-1; possibly TRBD1 for D (6 bases). Germline CDR1 SGHAT, CDR2 FQNNGV. V was trimmed by 5 bases and J by 1 base, leaving 11 bases between them. This CDR3 contains 14 residues. The CDR3 region is CASSPGQSNTEAFF. CDR3 DNA sequence: TGTGCCAGCAGCCCGGGACAATCGAACACTGAAGCTTTCTTT.

V usage is TRBV18 and J usage is TRBJ1-5; 7 positions agree with TRBD1. Germline loops: CDR1 KGHSH, CDR2 LQKENI. The CDR3 runs 16 residues. V lost 3 bases, J lost 7 bases, and 12 bases stayed unmatched. Written as DNA, the CDR3 is TGTGCCAGCTCACCCCCCCATACAGGGGCCAGGCAGCCCCAGCATTTT. Residues: CASSPPHTGARQPQHF.

This clone appeared a single time. This chain joins TRBV19 and TRBJ1-3; D might be TRBD1 (5 bases). CDR1 is LNHDA, CDR2 SQIVND, per germline (reference sequence). Trimming left V 2 bases short and J 2 bases short, with 10 bases between. The CDR3 runs to 15 residues. The CDR3 spells CASSIRQRPGNTIYF. In DNA form, the CDR3 reads TGTGCCAGTAGTATACGACAGCGTCCTGGAAACACCATATATTTT.

As DNA, the CDR3 is TGTGCCAGCAGCTTAACGAGCGGGGGGAATAACAATGAGCAGTTCTTC. Its protein is CASSLTSGGNNNEQFF. This chain joins TRBV7-3 and TRBJ2-1, with 9 bases lining up with TRBD2. The ends lost 0 bases at V and 5 bases at J; junction bases unmatched: 5. This CDR3 comprises 16 residues. Germline CDR1 reads SGHTA; CDR2 reads FQGTGA.

The chain uses TRBV25-1 and TRBJ2-1; D perhaps matches TRBD2 (6 bases). CDR3 size: 12 residues. V lost 3 bases and J lost 8, with 8 bases in between. The germline CDR1 and CDR2 sequences are MGHDK and SYGVNS. CDR3: CASSEAGHEQFF. The CDR3 DNA sequence: TGTGCCAGCAGTGAGGCGGGACATGAGCAGTTCTTC. Variable domain in full (rest from reference TRBV25-1 and TRBJ2-1): EADIYQTPRYLVIGTGKKITLECSQTMGHDKMYWYQQDPGMELHLIHYSYGVNSTEKGDLSSESTVSRIRTEHFPLTLESARPSHTSQYLCASSEAGHEQFFGPGTRLTVL.

The chain recombines TRBV15 with TRBJ2-5, with D possibly being TRBD2 (6 bases). In germline, CDR1 is LNHNV, CDR2 YYDKDF (reference sequence). The CDR3 has 13 amino acids. V dropped 4 bases and J dropped 3 bases, with 9 bases sitting between them. The CDR3 sequence: CATSTPGEETQYF. The CDR3, as DNA: TGTGCCACCAGCACCCCGGGGGAAGAGACCCAGTACTTC.

V gene TRBV7-9 combines with J gene TRBJ2-5, with D possibly TRBD1 on 5 matching bases. Per germline, CDR1 SEHNR and CDR2 FQNEAQ (reference sequence). The CDR3 spans 14 residues. The V and J ends lost 3 bases and 7 bases respectively, with 15 bases between them. The chain's CDR3 is CASSLIQGGGTQYF. The CDR3 DNA follows: TGTGCCAGCAGCTTGATCCAGGGTGGTGGGACCCAGTACTTC.

The rearrangement uses TRBV3-1 (or the pseudogene TRBV3-2) and TRBJ1-3; D gene unclear. The CDR3 runs 15 residues. The germline gives CDR1 LGHDT, CDR2 YNNKEL (reference sequence). The V end was cut by 4 bases, the J end by 0 bases, with 10 bases between. The CDR3 DNA reads as TGTGCCAGCAGCCTTACCCCAGGCTCTGGAAACACCATATATTTT. The encoded protein is CASSLTPGSGNTIYF.

The rearrangement links TRBV2 to TRBJ1-2; TRBD1 aligns across 7 bases. Germline V CDR1 and CDR2: SNHLY, FYNNEI. The CDR3 covers 15 residues. V was pared by 5 bases and J by 1 base, with 7 bases of the junction left unmatched. CDR3 residues: CASSTGTAFNYGYTF. CDR3 coding DNA: TGTGCCAGCAGTACCGGGACAGCCTTTAACTATGGCTACACCTTC. The full variable domain, in which reference TRBV2 and TRBJ1-2 provide the parts outside the CDR3, is EPEVTQTPSHQVTQMGQEVILRCVPISNHLYFYWYRQILGQKVEFLVSFYNNEISEKSEIFDDQFSVERPDGSNFTLKIRSTKLEDSAMYFCASSTGTAFNYGYTFGSGTRLTVV.

A single count supports this clone. The chain employs TRBV4-1 and TRBJ2-3, with 7 bases lining up with TRBD1. Germline V gene sequence: CDR1 MGHRA, CDR2 YSYEKL. Germline trimming cut 1 base from V and 10 bases from J; bases unmatched to any gene: 14. The CDR3 is 16 amino acids. For the CDR3, the DNA is TGCGCCAGCAGCCAAGGTGAGGGACAGCAAGGACGGGCGCAGTATTTT. Protein product: CASSQGEGQQGRAQYF.

The chain carries TRBV7-2 and TRBJ2-3; 9 bases are a match to TRBD2. The V gene end was trimmed by 5 bases and the J gene end by 6 bases; junction bases not matched to a gene: 15. CDR1 SGHTA and CDR2 FQGNSA come from the germline V gene. The CDR3 sequence is 17 residues long. CDR3 region: CASSPASSSGGKDTQYF. In DNA, the CDR3 is TGTGCCAGCAGCCCGGCCTCGTCAAGCGGGGGGAAGGATACGCAGTATTTT.

V gene TRBV6-5 combines with J gene TRBJ1-3, with 9 nucleotides matching TRBD1. Germline trimming cut 5 bases from V and 8 bases from J; bases unmatched to any gene: 7. This CDR3 comprises 14 residues. Germline CDR1 is MNHEY and CDR2 is SVGAGI. The CDR3 loop is CASSTGQGADTIYF. The CDR3 DNA reads TGTGCCAGCAGTACGGGACAGGGCGCAGACACCATATATTTT.

This rearrangement joins TRBV11-2 to TRBJ2-1, with 9 bases that match TRBD2. With 5 bases clipped from V and 3 bases from J, the junction kept 8 bases outside the gene matches. Germline V lookup: CDR1 SGHAT, CDR2 FQNNGV. This CDR3 is built from 16 residues. CDR3 nucleotide sequence: TGTGCCAGCAGCACGCGCGGGGGGGCCTTCTACAATGAGCAGTTCTTC. Translated, it gives CASSTRGGAFYNEQFF.